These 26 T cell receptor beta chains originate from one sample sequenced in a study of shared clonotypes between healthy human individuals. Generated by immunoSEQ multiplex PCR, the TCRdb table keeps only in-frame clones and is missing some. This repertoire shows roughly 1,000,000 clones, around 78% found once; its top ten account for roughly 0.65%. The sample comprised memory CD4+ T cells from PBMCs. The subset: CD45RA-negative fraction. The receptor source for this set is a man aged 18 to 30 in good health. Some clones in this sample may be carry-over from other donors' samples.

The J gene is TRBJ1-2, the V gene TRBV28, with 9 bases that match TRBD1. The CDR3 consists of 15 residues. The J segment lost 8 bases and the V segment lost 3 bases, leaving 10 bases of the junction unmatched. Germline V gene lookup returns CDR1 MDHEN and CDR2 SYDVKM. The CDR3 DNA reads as TGTGCCAGCAGTTTCGACGCACAGGGGGCACGGGGCTACACCTTC. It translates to CASSFDAQGARGYTF.

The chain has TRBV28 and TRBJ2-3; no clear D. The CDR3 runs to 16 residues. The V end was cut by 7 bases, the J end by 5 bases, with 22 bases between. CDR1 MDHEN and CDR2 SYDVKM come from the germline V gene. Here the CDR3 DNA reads TGTGCCAGCAACGCTGGATCCCCCGCGGAGAGAGATACGCAGTATTTT. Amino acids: CASNAGSPAERDTQYF.

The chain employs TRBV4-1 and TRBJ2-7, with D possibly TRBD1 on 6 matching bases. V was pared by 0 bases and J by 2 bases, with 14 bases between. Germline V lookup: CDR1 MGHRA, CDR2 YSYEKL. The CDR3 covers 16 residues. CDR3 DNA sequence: TGCGCCAGCAGCCAAGATGCCCAGGGGCTTGCCTACGAGCAGTACTTC. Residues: CASSQDAQGLAYEQYF.

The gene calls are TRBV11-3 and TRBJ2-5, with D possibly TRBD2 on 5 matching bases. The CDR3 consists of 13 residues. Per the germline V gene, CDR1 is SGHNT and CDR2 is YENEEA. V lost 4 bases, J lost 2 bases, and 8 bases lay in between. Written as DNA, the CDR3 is TGTGCCAGCAGCTCCCGGGAACAAGAGACCCAGTACTTC. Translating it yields CASSSREQETQYF.

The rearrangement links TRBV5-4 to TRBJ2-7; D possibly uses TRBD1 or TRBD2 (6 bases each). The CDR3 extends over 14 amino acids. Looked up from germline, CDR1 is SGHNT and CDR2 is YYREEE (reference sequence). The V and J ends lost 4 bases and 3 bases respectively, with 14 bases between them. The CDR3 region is CASSPPGARYEQYF. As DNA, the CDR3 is TGTGCCAGCAGCCCCCCGGGGGCGCGCTACGAGCAGTACTTC. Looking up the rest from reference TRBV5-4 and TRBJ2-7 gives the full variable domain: ETGVTQSPTHLIKTRGQQVTLRCSSQSGHNTVSWYQQALGQGPQFIFQYYREEENGRGNFPPRFSGLQFPNYSSELNVNALELDDSALYLCASSPPGARYEQYFGPGTRLTVT.

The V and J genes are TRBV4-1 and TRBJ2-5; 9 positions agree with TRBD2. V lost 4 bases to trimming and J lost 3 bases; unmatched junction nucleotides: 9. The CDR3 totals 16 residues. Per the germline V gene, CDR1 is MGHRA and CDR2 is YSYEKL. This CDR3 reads CASSRLGGRAEETQYF. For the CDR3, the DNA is TGCGCCAGCAGCCGTCTCGGCGGGAGGGCGGAAGAGACCCAGTACTTC.

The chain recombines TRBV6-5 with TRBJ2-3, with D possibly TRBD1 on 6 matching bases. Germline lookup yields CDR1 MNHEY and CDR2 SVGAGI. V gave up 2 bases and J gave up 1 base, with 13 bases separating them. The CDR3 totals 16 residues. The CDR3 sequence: CASSYLAGVGTDTQYF. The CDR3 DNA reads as TGTGCCAGCAGTTACCTCGCAGGGGTGGGCACAGATACGCAGTATTTT.

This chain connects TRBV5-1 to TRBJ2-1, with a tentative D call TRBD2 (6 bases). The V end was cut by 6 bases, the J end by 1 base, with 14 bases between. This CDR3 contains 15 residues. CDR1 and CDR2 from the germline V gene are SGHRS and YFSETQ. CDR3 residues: CASTPGDTSYNEQFF. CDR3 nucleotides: TGCGCCAGCACCCCGGGGGATACTTCCTACAATGAGCAGTTCTTC.

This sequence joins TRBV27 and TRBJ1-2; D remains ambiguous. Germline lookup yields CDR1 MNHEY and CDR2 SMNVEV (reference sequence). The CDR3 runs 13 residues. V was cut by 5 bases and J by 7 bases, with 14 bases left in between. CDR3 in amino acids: CASSTNSGRGYTF. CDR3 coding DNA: TGTGCCAGCAGTACCAATTCGGGCCGTGGCTACACCTTC.

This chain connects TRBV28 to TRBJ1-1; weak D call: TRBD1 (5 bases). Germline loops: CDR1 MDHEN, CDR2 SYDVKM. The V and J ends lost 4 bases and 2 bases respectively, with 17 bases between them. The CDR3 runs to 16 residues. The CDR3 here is CASSSIMTETNTEAFF. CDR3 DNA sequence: TGTGCCAGCAGTTCAATCATGACAGAAACTAACACTGAAGCTTTCTTT.

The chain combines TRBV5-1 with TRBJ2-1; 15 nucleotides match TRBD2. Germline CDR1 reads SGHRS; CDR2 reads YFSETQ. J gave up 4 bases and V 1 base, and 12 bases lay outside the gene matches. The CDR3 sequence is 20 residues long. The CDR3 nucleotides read TGCGCCAGCAGCTTGAACGGACTAGCGGGAGGGATCCAATTATACAATGAGCAGTTCTTC. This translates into CASSLNGLAGGIQLYNEQFF.

The CDR3 region has the DNA TGCGCCAGCAGCTTGCAACCCCCAGGGGAAGGAAAACTGTTTTTT. Translating gives CASSLQPPGEGKLFF. The J gene is TRBJ1-4, the V gene TRBV5-1, with D possibly being TRBD1 (6 bases). This CDR3 is built from 15 residues. Trimming stripped 1 base from V and 10 bases from J, with 17 bases between. CDR1 is SGHRS and CDR2 is YFSETQ in the germline V gene.

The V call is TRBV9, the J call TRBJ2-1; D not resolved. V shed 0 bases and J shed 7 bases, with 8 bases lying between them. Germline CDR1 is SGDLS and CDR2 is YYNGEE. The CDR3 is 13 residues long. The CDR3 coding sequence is TGTGCCAGCAGCGTAGATACATGGAATGAGCAGTTCTTC. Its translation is CASSVDTWNEQFF.

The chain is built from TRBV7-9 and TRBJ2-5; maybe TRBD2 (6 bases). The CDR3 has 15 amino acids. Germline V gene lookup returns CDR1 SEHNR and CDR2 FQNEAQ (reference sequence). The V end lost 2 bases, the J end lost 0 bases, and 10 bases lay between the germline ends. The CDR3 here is CASSLSSGNQETQYF. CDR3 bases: TGTGCCAGCAGCTTAAGTAGCGGCAACCAAGAGACCCAGTACTTC.

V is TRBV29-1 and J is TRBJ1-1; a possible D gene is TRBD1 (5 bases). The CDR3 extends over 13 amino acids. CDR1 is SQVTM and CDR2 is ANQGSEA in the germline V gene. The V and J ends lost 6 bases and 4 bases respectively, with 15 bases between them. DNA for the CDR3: TGCAGCGTGCATATGGGGGTGGCCACTGAAGCTTTCTTT. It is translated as CSVHMGVATEAFF.

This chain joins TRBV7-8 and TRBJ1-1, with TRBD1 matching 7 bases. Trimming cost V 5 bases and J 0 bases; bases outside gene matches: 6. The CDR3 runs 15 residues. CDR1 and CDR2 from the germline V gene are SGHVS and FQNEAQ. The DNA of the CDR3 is TGTGCCAGCAGCACAGACAGGGTCGTGAACACTGAAGCTTTCTTT. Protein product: CASSTDRVVNTEAFF. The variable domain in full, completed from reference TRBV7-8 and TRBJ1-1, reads GAGVSQSPRYKVAKRGQDVALRCDPISGHVSLFWYQQALGQGPEFLTYFQNEAQLDKSGLPSDRFFAERPEGSVSTLKIQRTQQEDSAVYLCASSTDRVVNTEAFFGQGTRLTVV.

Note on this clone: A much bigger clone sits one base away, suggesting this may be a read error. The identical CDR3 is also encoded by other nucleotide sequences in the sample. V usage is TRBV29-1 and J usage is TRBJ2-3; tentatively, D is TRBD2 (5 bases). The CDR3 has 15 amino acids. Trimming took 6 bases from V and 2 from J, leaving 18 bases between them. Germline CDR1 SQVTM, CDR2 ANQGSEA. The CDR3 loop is CSVGSGSLFTDTQYF. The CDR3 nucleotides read TGCAGCGTGGGGAGCGGAAGCCTATTCACAGATACGCAGTATTTT.

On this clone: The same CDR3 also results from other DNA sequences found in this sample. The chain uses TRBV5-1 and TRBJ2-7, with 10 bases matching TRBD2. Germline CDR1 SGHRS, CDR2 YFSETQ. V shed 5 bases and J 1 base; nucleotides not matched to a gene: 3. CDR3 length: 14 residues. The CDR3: CASSRTSGSYEQYF. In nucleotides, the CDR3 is TGCGCCAGCAGTCGGACTAGCGGTTCCTACGAGCAGTACTTC.

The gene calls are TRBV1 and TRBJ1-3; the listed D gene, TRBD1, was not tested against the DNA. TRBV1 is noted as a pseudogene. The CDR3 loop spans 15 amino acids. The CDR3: CTSSQTGTAGNTIYF. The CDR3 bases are TGCACCAGCAGCCAAACCGGGACAGCTGGAAACACCATATATTTT.

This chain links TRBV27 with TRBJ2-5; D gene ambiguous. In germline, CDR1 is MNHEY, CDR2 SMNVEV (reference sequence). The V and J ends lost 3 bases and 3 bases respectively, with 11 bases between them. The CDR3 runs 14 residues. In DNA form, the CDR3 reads TGTGCCAGCAGTTTGGCCATGGGTAAAGAGACCCAGTACTTC. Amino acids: CASSLAMGKETQYF.

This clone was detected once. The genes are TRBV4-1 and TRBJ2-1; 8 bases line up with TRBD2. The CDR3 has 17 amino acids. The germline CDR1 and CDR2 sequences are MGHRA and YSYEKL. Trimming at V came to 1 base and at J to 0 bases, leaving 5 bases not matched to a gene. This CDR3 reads CASSQGRAGGSYNEQFF. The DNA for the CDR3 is TGCGCCAGCAGCCAAGGGAGGGCGGGAGGCTCCTACAATGAGCAGTTCTTC.

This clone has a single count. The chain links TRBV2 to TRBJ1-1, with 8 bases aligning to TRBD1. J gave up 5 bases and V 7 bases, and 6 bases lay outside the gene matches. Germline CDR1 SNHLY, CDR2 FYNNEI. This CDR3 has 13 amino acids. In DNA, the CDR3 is TGTGCCAGCATGATGGACAGGGATACTGAAGCTTTCTTT. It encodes CASMMDRDTEAFF. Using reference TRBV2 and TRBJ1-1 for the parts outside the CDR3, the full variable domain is EPEVTQTPSHQVTQMGQEVILRCVPISNHLYFYWYRQILGQKVEFLVSFYNNEISEKSEIFDDQFSVERPDGSNFTLKIRSTKLEDSAMYFCASMMDRDTEAFFGQGTRLTVV.

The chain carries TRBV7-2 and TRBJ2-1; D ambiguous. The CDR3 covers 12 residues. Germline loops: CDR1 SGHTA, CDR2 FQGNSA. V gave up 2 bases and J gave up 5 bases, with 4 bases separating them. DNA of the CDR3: TGTGCCAGCAGCTTACGCCACAATGAGCAGTTCTTC. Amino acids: CASSLRHNEQFF.

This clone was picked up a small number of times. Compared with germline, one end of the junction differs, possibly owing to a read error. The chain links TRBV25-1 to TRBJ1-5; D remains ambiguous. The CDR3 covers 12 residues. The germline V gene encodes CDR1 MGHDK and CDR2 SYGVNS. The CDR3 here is CASGDSNQPQHF. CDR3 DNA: TGTGCCAGCGGTGACAGCAATCAGCCCCAGCATTTT.

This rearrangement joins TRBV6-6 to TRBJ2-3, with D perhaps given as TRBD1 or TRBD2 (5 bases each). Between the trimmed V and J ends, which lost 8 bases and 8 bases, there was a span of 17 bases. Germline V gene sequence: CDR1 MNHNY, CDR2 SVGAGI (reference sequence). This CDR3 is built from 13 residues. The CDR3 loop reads CASCWDGVGTQYF. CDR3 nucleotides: TGTGCCAGCTGCTGGGACGGCGTGGGTACGCAGTATTTT.

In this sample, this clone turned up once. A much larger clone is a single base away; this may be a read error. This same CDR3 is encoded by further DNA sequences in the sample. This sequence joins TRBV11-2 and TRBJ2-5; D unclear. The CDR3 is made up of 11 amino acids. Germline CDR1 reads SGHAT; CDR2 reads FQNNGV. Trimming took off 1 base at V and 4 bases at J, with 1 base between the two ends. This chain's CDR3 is CASSLAETQYF. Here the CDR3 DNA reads TGTGCCAGCAGCTTAGCAGAGACCCAGTACTTC. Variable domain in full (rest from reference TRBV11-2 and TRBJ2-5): EAGVAQSPRYKIIEKRQSVAFWCNPISGHATLYWYQQILGQGPKLLIQFQNNGVVDDSQLPKDRFSAERLKGVDSTLKIQPAKLEDSAVYLCASSLAETQYFGPGTRLLVL.